This T cell receptor beta chain was recorded in a study of blood T cell repertoires in COVID-19. There are 14 residues in the CDR3. The germline V gene has CDR1 PRHDT and CDR2 FYEKMQ (reference sequence). V lost 1 base and J lost 5, with 11 bases in between. How the authors handled the data: Scientists estimated how many nucleated cells there were by amplifying reference gene primers. Clones were sequenced by immunoSEQ multiplex PCR, and TCRdb holds only the in-frame ones, with some missing. From that table come the V and J calls and clone size; the DNA was used to work out D and trimming. The table records 200,000 to 250,000 clones, just over 85% of them present only once. Membership in each cohort depended on participant-reported clinical history.

Sequenced input: PBMCs or T cells enriched from blood (not recorded which). This sequence joins TRBV13 and TRBJ1-1; D gene unclear. This receptor was taken from a woman between 35 and 50 years old with acute COVID-19. The CDR3 spells CASSLVGRGTEAFF. The CDR3 nucleotides read TGTGCCAGCAGCTTAGTAGGGAGAGGGACTGAAGCTTTCTTT.